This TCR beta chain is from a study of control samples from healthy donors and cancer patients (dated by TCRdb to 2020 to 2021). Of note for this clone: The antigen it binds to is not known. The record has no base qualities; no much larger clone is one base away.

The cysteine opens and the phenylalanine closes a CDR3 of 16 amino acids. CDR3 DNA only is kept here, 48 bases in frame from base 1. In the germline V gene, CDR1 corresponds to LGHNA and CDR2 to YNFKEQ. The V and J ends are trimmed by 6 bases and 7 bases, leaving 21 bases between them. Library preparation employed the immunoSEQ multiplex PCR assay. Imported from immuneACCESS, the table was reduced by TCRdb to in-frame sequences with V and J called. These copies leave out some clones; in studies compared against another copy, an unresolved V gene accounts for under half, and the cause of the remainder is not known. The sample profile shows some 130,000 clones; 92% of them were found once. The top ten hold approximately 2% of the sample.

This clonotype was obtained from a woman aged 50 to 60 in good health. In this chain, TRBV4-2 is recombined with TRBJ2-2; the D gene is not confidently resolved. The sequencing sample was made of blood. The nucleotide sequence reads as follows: TGTGCCAGCAGTCGATCTGGGATCCCAACGGGCGGGGAGCTGTTTTTT. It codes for CASSRSGIPTGGELFF.